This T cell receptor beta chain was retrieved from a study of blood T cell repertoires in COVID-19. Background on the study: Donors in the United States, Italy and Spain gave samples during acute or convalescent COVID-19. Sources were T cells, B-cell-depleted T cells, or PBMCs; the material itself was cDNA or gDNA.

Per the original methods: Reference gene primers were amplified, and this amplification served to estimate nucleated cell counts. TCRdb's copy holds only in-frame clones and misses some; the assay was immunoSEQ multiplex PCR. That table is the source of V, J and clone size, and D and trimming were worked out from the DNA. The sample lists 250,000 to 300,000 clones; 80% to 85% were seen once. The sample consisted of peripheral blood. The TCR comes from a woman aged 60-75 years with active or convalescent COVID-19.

CDR3: CASSQNKGDRVYEQYF. In DNA form, the CDR3 reads TGTGCCAGCAGCCAGAACAAGGGGGACAGGGTCTACGAGCAGTACTTC. The chain employs TRBV4-2 and TRBJ2-7, with 9 positions matching TRBD1. The CDR3 contains 16 residues. Germline trimming cut 3 bases from V and 3 bases from J; bases unmatched to any gene: 9. The V gene's germline CDR1 is LGHNA and CDR2 YNFKEQ.